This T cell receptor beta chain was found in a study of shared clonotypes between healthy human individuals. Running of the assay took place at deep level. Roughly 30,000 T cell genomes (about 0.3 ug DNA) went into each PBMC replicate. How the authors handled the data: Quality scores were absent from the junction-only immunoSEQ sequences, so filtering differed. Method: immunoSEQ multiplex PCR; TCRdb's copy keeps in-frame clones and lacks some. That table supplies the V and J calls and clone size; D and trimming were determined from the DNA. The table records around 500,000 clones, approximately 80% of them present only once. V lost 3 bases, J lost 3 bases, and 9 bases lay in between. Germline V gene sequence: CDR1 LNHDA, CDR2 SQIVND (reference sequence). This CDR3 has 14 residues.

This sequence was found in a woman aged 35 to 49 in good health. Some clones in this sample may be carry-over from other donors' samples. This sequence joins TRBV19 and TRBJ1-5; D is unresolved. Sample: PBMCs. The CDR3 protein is CASSMQSPNQPQHF. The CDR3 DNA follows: TGTGCCAGTAGTATGCAGAGCCCCAATCAGCCCCAGCATTTT.